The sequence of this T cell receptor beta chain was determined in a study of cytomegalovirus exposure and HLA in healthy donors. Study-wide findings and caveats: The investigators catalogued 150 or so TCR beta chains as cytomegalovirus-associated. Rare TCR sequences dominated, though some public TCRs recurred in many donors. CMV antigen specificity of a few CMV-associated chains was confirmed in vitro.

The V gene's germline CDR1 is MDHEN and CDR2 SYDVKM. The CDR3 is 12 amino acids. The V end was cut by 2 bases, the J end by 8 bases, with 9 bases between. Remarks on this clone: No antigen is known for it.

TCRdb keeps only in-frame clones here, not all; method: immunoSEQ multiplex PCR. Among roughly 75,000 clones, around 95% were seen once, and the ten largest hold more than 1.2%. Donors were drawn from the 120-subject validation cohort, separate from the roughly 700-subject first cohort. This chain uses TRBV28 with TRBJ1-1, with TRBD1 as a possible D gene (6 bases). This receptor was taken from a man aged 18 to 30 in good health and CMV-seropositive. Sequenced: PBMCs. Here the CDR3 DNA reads TGTGCCAGCAGTTTAGCGACAGGAGAAGCTTTCTTT. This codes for CASSLATGEAFF.